The source of this T cell receptor (beta chain) is a study of blood T cell repertoires in COVID-19. About the study: Sites in the United States, Italy and Spain provided acute and convalescent COVID-19 samples. T cells, B-cell-depleted T cells, or PBMCs supplied cDNA or gDNA.

CDR1 is SGHTA, CDR2 FQGTGA, per germline. Trimming took 1 base from V and 2 from J, leaving 12 bases between them. The CDR3 has 17 amino acids. Only in-frame clones appear in the TCRdb table, and some are missing; sequencing was by immunoSEQ multiplex PCR. This table has more than 110,000 clones, about 80% appearing once. The TCR originated in a human donor in a cohort sampled during active COVID-19. The J gene is TRBJ1-6, the V gene TRBV7-3, with a tentative D call TRBD1 (6 bases). Sequenced sample: peripheral blood. The CDR3: CASSLNSGDAYNSPLHF. CDR3 DNA sequence: TGTGCCAGCAGCTTAAACTCAGGGGACGCCTATAATTCACCCCTCCACTTT.